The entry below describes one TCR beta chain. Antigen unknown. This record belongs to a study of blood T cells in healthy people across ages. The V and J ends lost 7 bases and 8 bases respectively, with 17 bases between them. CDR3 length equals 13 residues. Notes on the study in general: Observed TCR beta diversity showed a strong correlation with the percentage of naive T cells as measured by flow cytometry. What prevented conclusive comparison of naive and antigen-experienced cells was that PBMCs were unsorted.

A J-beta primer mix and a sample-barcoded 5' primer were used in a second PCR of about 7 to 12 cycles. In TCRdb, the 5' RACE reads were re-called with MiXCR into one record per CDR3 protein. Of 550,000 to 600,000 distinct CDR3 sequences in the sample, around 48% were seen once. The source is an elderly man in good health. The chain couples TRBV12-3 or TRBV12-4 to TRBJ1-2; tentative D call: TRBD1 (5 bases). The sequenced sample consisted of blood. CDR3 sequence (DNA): TGTGCCAGCACCTGGGGGGTCGCGTTAGGCTACACCTTC. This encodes CASTWGVALGYTF.